One and the same sample provided the 28 T cell receptor beta chains below, sequenced in a study of blood T cells in healthy people across ages (dated by TCRdb to about 2015). Libraries were constructed by 5' RACE. The listed sequencing device is Illumina HiSeq 2500. A second PCR of roughly 7 to 12 cycles was run with a J-beta primer mix and a sample-barcoded 5' primer. Using fastp trimming at Q25 and MiXCR clonotype assembly, TCRdb reanalyzed the public sequencing data and kept in-frame beta chains. Rows with one shared CDR3 protein collapse into an entry with the most common genes and DNA. This sample has roughly 700,000 distinct CDR3 sequences in its table, and around a quarter of those were observed once. The ten most abundant clones make up roughly 9% of the sample. These data also featured in a second study, about T cells of mothers and their children.

Sequencing was done on a sample of blood. All receptors derive from a boy younger than 18 in good health.

This sequence joins TRBV5-6 and TRBJ1-4; D perhaps matches TRBD1 (6 bases). The ends were cut back, 2 bases at V and 4 bases at J, with 18 bases in the middle. CDR1 SGHDT and CDR2 YYEEEE come from the germline V gene. CDR3 size: 17 residues. The DNA for the CDR3 is TGTGCCAGCAGCTTCAGACCTACAGGGCCGTATAATGAAAAACTGTTTTTT. Its protein is CASSFRPTGPYNEKLFF.

This clonotype has more than one count but fewer than ten. The rearrangement uses TRBV20-1 and TRBJ2-7; TRBD1 agrees at 7 bases. The CDR3 extends over 15 amino acids. CDR1 is DFQATT, CDR2 SNEGSKA, per germline (reference sequence). V lost 6 bases, J lost 0 bases, and 11 bases stayed unmatched. The CDR3 loop reads CSARRGRGSSYEQYF. The CDR3 DNA reads as TGCAGTGCCAGAAGGGGGCGCGGAAGCTCCTACGAGCAGTACTTC.

V and J are TRBV29-1 and TRBJ2-3; 8 nucleotides line up with TRBD2. Germline assignment: CDR1 SQVTM and CDR2 ANQGSEA. V dropped 0 bases and J dropped 0; count of bases not matched to a gene: 11. The CDR3 covers 18 residues. DNA for the CDR3: TGCAGCGTTGAAGATCGCCCAAGGACTAGCAGTAGCACAGATACGCAGTATTTT. This sequence encodes CSVEDRPRTSSSTDTQYF.

The rearrangement uses TRBV11-2 and TRBJ2-5; 9 bases fit TRBD2. The DNA end favors TRBJ2-7, so the J call may be wrong. CDR3 size: 14 residues. The germline CDR1 and CDR2 sequences are SGHAT and FQNNGV. The CDR3 bases are TGTGCCAGCAGCTCTGCGGGGGGGCCGGACGAGCAGTACTTC. This codes for CASSSAGGPDEQYF.

This clonotype was detected only a few times. This chain uses TRBV20-1 with TRBJ2-1; 13 nucleotides match TRBD2. The CDR3 totals 20 residues. Germline V gene data show CDR1 as DFQATT and CDR2 as SNEGSKA (reference sequence). The V and J ends lost 0 bases and 0 bases, in that order; junction bases with no gene match: 11. This CDR3 reads CSARDLGLAGVPSSYNEQFF. The DNA for the CDR3 is TGCAGTGCTAGAGACCTAGGACTAGCGGGGGTCCCAAGCTCCTACAATGAGCAGTTCTTC.

The V and J genes are TRBV2 and TRBJ2-3; possible D gene TRBD2, 5 bases. This CDR3 spans 13 amino acids. The germline V gene has CDR1 SNHLY and CDR2 FYNNEI. V dropped 7 bases and J dropped 2 bases, with 10 bases sitting between them. In DNA form, the CDR3 reads TGTGCCAGCAACCGACTATTCACAGATACGCAGTATTTT. This gives the protein CASNRLFTDTQYF. The full variable domain, completed using reference TRBV2 and TRBJ2-3, is EPEVTQTPSHQVTQMGQEVILRCVPISNHLYFYWYRQILGQKVEFLVSFYNNEISEKSEIFDDQFSVERPDGSNFTLKIRSTKLEDSAMYFCASNRLFTDTQYFGPGTRLTVL.

This clonotype was detected a few times. The chain has TRBV11-2 and TRBJ2-2; 8 nucleotides align to TRBD2. Germline V gene lookup returns CDR1 SGHAT and CDR2 FQNNGV. The trim removed 1 base at V and 7 bases at J, leaving 8 bases unmatched. The CDR3 covers 16 residues. In DNA, the CDR3 is TGTGCCAGCAGCTTAGTAAGGCGGGAGGAGAACGGGGAGCTGTTTTTT. Its protein is CASSLVRREENGELFF. The full variable domain, its missing parts supplied by reference TRBV11-2 and TRBJ2-2, is EAGVAQSPRYKIIEKRQSVAFWCNPISGHATLYWYQQILGQGPKLLIQFQNNGVVDDSQLPKDRFSAERLKGVDSTLKIQPAKLEDSAVYLCASSLVRREENGELFFGEGSRLTVL.

V gene TRBV4-3 combines with J gene TRBJ1-1; a possible D gene is TRBD1 (5 bases). This CDR3 is built from 13 residues. V lost 0 bases and J lost 10, with 12 bases in between. Germline loops: CDR1 LGHNA, CDR2 YSLEER. In nucleotides, the CDR3 is TGCGCCAGCAGCCAAGATACCAGGGTGGGAGCTTTCTTT. As protein: CASSQDTRVGAFF.

This clonotype has a handful of counts. This chain joins TRBV28 and TRBJ2-1; 7 bases align to TRBD1. The germline V gene encodes CDR1 MDHEN and CDR2 SYDVKM. The CDR3 totals 15 residues. V shed 5 bases, J shed 1 base, and the junction held 5 bases outside the gene matches. Here the CDR3 DNA reads TGTGCCAGCAGTCGACAGGGTCCTTCCTACAATGAGCAGTTCTTC. Translated, it gives CASSRQGPSYNEQFF.

This clonotype showed up many times. CDR3 bases: TGTGCCAGCAGTCCCCAGACAGCGGTTAGGAATACCCAGTACTTC. Translation: CASSPQTAVRNTQYF. The rearrangement joins TRBV27 to TRBJ2-5; D could derive from TRBD1 or TRBD2 (5 bases each). The CDR3 spans 15 residues. Germline values: CDR1 MNHEY, CDR2 SMNVEV (reference sequence). Trimming cost V 5 bases and J 8 bases, with 21 bases left between them.

The V gene is TRBV4-2, the J gene TRBJ2-3; D is undetermined. V was trimmed by 0 bases and J by 5 bases, leaving 15 bases between them. Germline loops: CDR1 LGHNA, CDR2 YNFKEQ. The CDR3 runs 16 residues. CDR3 amino acids: CASSQDPEYLGDTQYF. In nucleotides, the CDR3 is TGTGCCAGCAGCCAAGACCCCGAATACCTGGGAGATACGCAGTATTTT.

The chain is built from TRBV3-1 and TRBJ2-1; weak D call: TRBD1 (5 bases). The CDR3 spans 12 residues. Germline V CDR1 and CDR2: LGHDT, YNNKEL (reference sequence). V dropped 6 bases and J dropped 5 bases, with 8 bases sitting between them. CDR3 sequence (DNA): TGTGCCAGCAGGGCAGGGCACAATGAGCAGTTCTTC. As protein: CASRAGHNEQFF.

This sequence joins TRBV29-1 and TRBJ2-4; 8 bases match TRBD1. This CDR3 comprises 13 residues. With 6 bases clipped from V and 6 bases from J, the junction kept 7 bases outside the gene matches. Germline V gives CDR1 SQVTM, CDR2 ANQGSEA. The CDR3 loop reads CSVSSGGGNIQYF. The DNA for the CDR3 is TGCAGCGTCTCGTCAGGGGGCGGAAACATTCAGTACTTC.

This chain uses TRBV9 with TRBJ2-1; no clear D gene. Germline V gene sequence: CDR1 SGDLS, CDR2 YYNGEE. CDR3 length: 16 amino acids. The V and J ends lost 0 bases and 1 base respectively, with 11 bases between them. In DNA form, the CDR3 reads TGTGCCAGCAGCGTAGAGCCATCTTCATCCTACAATGAGCAGTTCTTC. Translated, it gives CASSVEPSSSYNEQFF.

The CDR3 sequence: CSVEDLWRTSGRAGSNEQFF. In DNA, the CDR3 is TGCAGCGTTGAAGATCTTTGGAGAACTAGCGGGAGGGCCGGCTCCAATGAGCAGTTCTTC. J is TRBJ2-1 and V is TRBV29-1; 13 bases map to TRBD2. V was clipped by 0 bases and J by 6 bases; unmatched bases: 17. There are 20 residues in the CDR3. Germline values: CDR1 SQVTM, CDR2 ANQGSEA.

V gene TRBV6-6 combines with J gene TRBJ2-7; 9 nucleotides agree with TRBD1. The trim removed 4 bases at V and 6 bases at J, leaving 10 bases unmatched. The germline V gene encodes CDR1 MNHNY and CDR2 SVGAGI (reference sequence). The CDR3 has 15 amino acids. CDR3 region: CASSSWTGDLGEQYF. The CDR3 DNA sequence: TGTGCCAGCAGTTCCTGGACAGGGGATTTGGGCGAGCAGTACTTC.

V is TRBV28 and J is TRBJ2-6; tentatively, D is TRBD2 (7 bases). The CDR3 is made up of 17 amino acids. V shed 1 base and J shed 2 bases, with 12 bases lying between them. Germline CDR1 and CDR2: MDHEN and SYDVKM. The CDR3, as DNA: TGTGCCAGCAGTTTATCCCTGGGGGGGCCTGGGGCCAACGTCCTGACTTTC. Amino acid sequence: CASSLSLGGPGANVLTF.

V and J are TRBV7-8 and TRBJ2-5; D remains ambiguous. The germline V gene encodes CDR1 SGHVS and CDR2 FQNEAQ. V lost 3 bases to trimming and J lost 5 bases, with 13 bases between them. The length of the CDR3 is 14 residues. The CDR3 region has the DNA TGTGCCAGCAGCTTTCTCCAGTACCGCGAGACCCAGTACTTC. Translation gives CASSFLQYRETQYF.

This clonotype has only a few counts. The chain joins TRBV14 to TRBJ1-2; maybe TRBD1 (5 bases). Germline CDR1 SGHDN, CDR2 FVKESK. The CDR3 consists of 15 residues. The V end lost 3 bases, the J end lost 4 bases, and 15 bases lay between the germline ends. The CDR3 DNA reads as TGTGCCAGCAGCCAGGGGGGACCTGCTAGCTATGGCTACACCTTC. Its translation is CASSQGGPASYGYTF.

This clonotype was counted between two and nine times. The junction shows a germline mismatch at one end, possibly a read error. This chain connects TRBV18 to TRBJ2-7; TRBD2 aligns across 7 bases. The CDR3 covers 13 residues. From germline, CDR1 is KGHSH and CDR2 LQKENI. The CDR3 DNA sequence: TGTGCCAGCCCACCTGGACTAGTCTACGAGCAGTACTTC. Translating it yields CASPPGLVYEQYF.

This clonotype was detected only a few times. The chain has TRBV7-2 and TRBJ2-5; D might be TRBD1 (6 bases). CDR1 and CDR2 from the germline V gene are SGHTA and FQGNSA. The CDR3 extends over 14 amino acids. Trimming removed 5 bases from V and 5 bases from J, with 15 bases in between. The CDR3 DNA sequence: TGTGCCAGCAGCCAGGGGAAAGTAGGGGAGACCCAGTACTTC. Protein: CASSQGKVGETQYF.

V gene TRBV7-2 combines with J gene TRBJ2-5; TRBD2 agrees at 9 bases. The assigned J gene may be wrong: the sequence end matches TRBJ2-7 better. The CDR3 contains 16 residues. Germline V CDR1 and CDR2: SGHTA, FQGNSA. The CDR3 here is CASSLPSSGISYEQYF. As DNA, the CDR3 is TGTGCCAGCAGCTTACCGTCTAGCGGGATCTCCTACGAGCAGTACTTC.

Only a few counts were recorded for this clonotype. The chain uses TRBV7-2 and TRBJ2-5; weak D call: TRBD2 (6 bases). The CDR3 extends over 13 amino acids. Trimming cost V 1 base and J 5 bases, with 8 bases left between them. Germline CDR1 is SGHTA and CDR2 is FQGNSA. The CDR3 DNA reads as TGTGCCAGCAGCTTAGTGCGGGATGAGACCCAGTACTTC. Its translation is CASSLVRDETQYF.

The sample holds a few counts of this clonotype. This sequence may be a read error, since a much larger clone differs from it by one base. J is TRBJ2-5 and V is TRBV7-2; D gene ambiguous. Germline V gene data show CDR1 as SGHTA and CDR2 as FQGNSA. The CDR3 runs 12 residues. Trimming left V 3 bases short and J 4 bases short, with 6 bases between. The CDR3 nucleotides are TGTGCCAGCAGCTTCCAGCGAGAGACCCAGTACTTC. It encodes CASSFQRETQYF.

This rearrangement joins TRBV29-1 to TRBJ2-5, with D hard to call. The DNA end lines up better with TRBJ2-1; the J call may be wrong. The CDR3 spans 13 residues. Germline CDR1 is SQVTM and CDR2 is ANQGSEA. The CDR3 region is CSVRADLSNEQFF. The DNA of the CDR3 is TGCAGCGTTAGGGCCGATCTTTCCAATGAGCAGTTCTTC.

The table lists this clonotype with a count of one. The genes are TRBV12-3 or TRBV12-4 and TRBJ1-1; D unresolved. The V end was cut by 6 bases, the J end by 4 bases, with 15 bases between. The CDR3 extends over 14 amino acids. DNA of the CDR3: TGTGCCAGCAGCCCTACAGAGGCGGGCACTGAAGCTTTCTTT. This encodes CASSPTEAGTEAFF.

The chain recombines TRBV7-2 with TRBJ2-7; 8 nucleotides match TRBD2. Unmatched junction bases numbered 8, after V lost 2 bases and J lost 2 bases. Germline V gene data show CDR1 as SGHTA and CDR2 as FQGNSA. This CDR3 has 16 amino acids. In DNA, the CDR3 is TGTGCCAGCAGCTTATCTCTAGCGGGTCCTCCCTACGAGCAGTACTTC. Translation: CASSLSLAGPPYEQYF.

This clonotype was picked up a small number of times. Since a much larger clone is just one base distant, this may be a read error. This sequence joins TRBV19 and TRBJ2-5; the D is unclear. CDR1 and CDR2 from the germline V gene are LNHDA and SQIVND (reference sequence). The CDR3 consists of 13 residues. With 9 bases removed from V and 2 bases from J, the gap between germline ends came to 13 bases. This CDR3 reads CASSRADQETQYF. The CDR3 DNA reads TGTGCCAGCTCCCGGGCGGATCAAGAGACCCAGTACTTC.